This record covers a single T cell receptor (beta chain). The source of the sample is a study of blood T cell repertoires in COVID-19. Study summary: Whether acute or convalescent, the COVID-19 samples came from the United States, Italy and Spain. Sample material is recorded as cDNA or gDNA derived from T cells, B-cell-depleted T cells, or PBMCs.

Per germline, CDR1 LGHDT and CDR2 YNNKEL (reference sequence). Trimming took 4 bases from V and 0 from J, leaving 14 bases between them. This CDR3 is built from 16 residues. Original processing notes: Counts of nucleated cells, estimated from reference gene primer amplification, were obtained. Sequencing was performed with immunoSEQ multiplex PCR; in TCRdb, only in-frame clones are kept and a portion is missing. V and J calls and clone size come straight from that table; D and trimming were deduced from the DNA. The sample comprises some 100,000 clones, roughly 92% of which are singletons, and 5% to 6% rests with the top ten.

The chain has TRBV3-1 (or the pseudogene TRBV3-2) and TRBJ2-3; D is perhaps TRBD1 (5 bases). Sequences were obtained from peripheral blood. The TCR sequence derives from a man between 50 and 59 years old with active COVID-19. CDR3 DNA: TGTGCCAGCAGCCCGCCCCGGACAACTAGCACAGATACGCAGTATTTT. This gives the protein CASSPPRTTSTDTQYF.